The clone carrying this TCR beta chain was counted a single time. Trimming shortened V by 5 bases and J by 0 bases, and 7 bases separated the two germline ends. This CDR3 is built from 13 residues. Germline V gene sequence: CDR1 SGHTA, CDR2 FQGNSA. Some clones are missing from TCRdb's copy, which holds only in-frame ones; the method was immunoSEQ multiplex PCR. Counted here are approximately 250,000 clones, over 75% occurring once; the ten biggest clones make up roughly 10%. The data stem from a study of blood T cell repertoires in COVID-19. The chain links TRBV7-2 to TRBJ1-2, with a tentative D call TRBD1 (5 bases). The origin of this receptor is an older woman with COVID-19, enrolled during active disease. Sequencing input: peripheral blood. CDR3 amino acids: CASSSRANYGYTF. CDR3 coding DNA: TGTGCCAGCAGCAGCAGGGCTAACTATGGCTACACCTTC.